The 13 T cell receptor beta chains given below trace back to one sample, sequenced in a study of chemoradiotherapy in HPV16-positive cancers. Data came from immunoSEQ multiplex PCR; TCRdb stores just in-frame clones and leaves some out. The repertoire includes 20,000 to 25,000 clones, 86% of them detected once, and 3.5% to 6% sits in the top ten. This specimen was blood, taken from a patient who underwent chemoradiotherapy. These receptors all come from a human donor with HPV-associated anogenital cancer.

This clone has only one observation. The J gene is TRBJ1-2, the V gene TRBV6-5; possibly TRBD1 for D (5 bases). Germline assignment: CDR1 MNHEY and CDR2 SVGAGI. V dropped 7 bases and J dropped 6 bases, with 12 bases sitting between them. The CDR3 runs 12 residues. This CDR3 is CASTLGGNGYTF. CDR3 nucleotide sequence: TGTGCCAGCACCCTGGGGGGGAATGGCTACACCTTC.

The chain couples TRBV7-9 to TRBJ2-7; D perhaps matches TRBD2 (5 bases). CDR3 length: 16 amino acids. Trimming took 5 bases from V and 4 from J, leaving 21 bases between them. Germline V gives CDR1 SEHNR, CDR2 FQNEAQ (reference sequence). This chain's CDR3 is CASSRITGSTAYEQYF. CDR3 nucleotide sequence: TGTGCCAGCAGCCGGATTACGGGGTCAACCGCTTACGAGCAGTACTTC.

The rearrangement uses TRBV14 and TRBJ2-5, with 10 positions matching TRBD2. Germline lookup yields CDR1 SGHDN and CDR2 FVKESK. V dropped 0 bases and J dropped 4; count of bases not matched to a gene: 8. CDR3 length: 17 amino acids. CDR3 residues: CASSQDPRTSGIETQYF. CDR3 DNA: TGTGCCAGCAGCCAAGATCCCCGGACTAGCGGTATAGAGACCCAGTACTTC. Variable domain in full (rest from reference TRBV14 and TRBJ2-5): EAGVTQFPSHSVIEKGQTVTLRCDPISGHDNLYWYRRVMGKEIKFLLHFVKESKQDESGMPNNRFLAERTGGTYSTLKVQPAELEDSGVYFCASSQDPRTSGIETQYFGPGTRLLVL.

J is TRBJ2-2 and V is TRBV30; D tentatively fits TRBD1 or TRBD2 (5 bases each). Germline V gives CDR1 GTSNPN, CDR2 SVGIG (reference sequence). V was shortened by 3 bases and J by 0 bases, with 20 bases between the two germline ends. CDR3 size: 18 residues. This CDR3 is CAWRKPLPGPTNTGELFF. For the CDR3, the DNA is TGTGCCTGGAGGAAACCCCTTCCGGGACCTACGAACACCGGGGAGCTGTTTTTT. Full variable domain (outside the CDR3, taken from reference TRBV30 and TRBJ2-2): SQTIHQWPATLVQPVGSPLSLECTVEGTSNPNLYWYRQAAGRGLQLLFYSVGIGQISSEVPQNLSASRPQDRQFILSSKKLLLSDSGFYLCAWRKPLPGPTNTGELFFGEGSRLTVL.

The chain couples TRBV27 to TRBJ2-3, with TRBD2 identical over 13 bases. Trimming took 4 bases from V and 4 from J; bases not matched to a gene: 8. The germline gives CDR1 MNHEY, CDR2 SMNVEV (reference sequence). CDR3 length: 17 amino acids. CDR3 protein: CASSSQLAGGPPDTQYF. The CDR3 DNA is TGTGCCAGCAGTTCCCAACTAGCGGGAGGGCCCCCAGATACGCAGTATTTT.

The V call is TRBV4-3, the J call TRBJ1-1; a possible D gene is TRBD1 (6 bases). The CDR3 is 16 amino acids. The germline CDR1 and CDR2 sequences are LGHNA and YSLEER. The V gene lost 1 base and the J gene lost 0 bases, with 12 bases spanning the gap. This CDR3 is CASSQGIGQMNTEAFF. Here the CDR3 DNA reads TGCGCCAGCAGCCAAGGGATAGGACAGATGAACACTGAAGCTTTCTTT.

This chain connects TRBV7-3 to TRBJ2-1, with 8 positions matching TRBD1. The junction had 5 bases not matched to a gene; V was cut back by 5 bases and J by 2 bases. Per germline, CDR1 SGHTA and CDR2 FQGTGA. The CDR3 covers 15 residues. Here the CDR3 reads CASSARTGPYNEQFF. Here the CDR3 DNA reads TGTGCCAGCAGCGCGAGGACAGGGCCCTACAATGAGCAGTTCTTC.

This clone occurred a few times. The chain joins TRBV10-1 to TRBJ2-2; 8 bases are a match to TRBD1. The CDR3 totals 14 residues. The V gene's germline CDR1 is WNHNN and CDR2 SYGVQD (reference sequence). V dropped 9 bases and J dropped 6; count of bases not matched to a gene: 9. The CDR3 nucleotides read TGCGCCAGTAGATTGGACAGGGTCGCCGGGGAGCTGTTTTTT. This translates into CASRLDRVAGELFF.

The chain combines TRBV13 with TRBJ2-2; 10 positions match TRBD1. The germline V gene encodes CDR1 PRHDT and CDR2 FYEKMQ (reference sequence). CDR3 size: 15 residues. Trimming cost V 4 bases and J 6 bases; bases outside gene matches: 5. CDR3 region: CASSSRDRGSGELFF. The CDR3, as DNA: TGTGCCAGCAGCTCCCGGGACAGGGGATCCGGGGAGCTGTTTTTT.

The V gene is TRBV7-9, the J gene TRBJ2-5, with D possibly matching TRBD1 (5 bases). V was trimmed by 6 bases and J by 0 bases, leaving 11 bases between them. This CDR3 has 14 residues. Germline V gives CDR1 SEHNR, CDR2 FQNEAQ (reference sequence). The CDR3 DNA sequence: TGTGCCAGCAGACTTAGGGGAAACCAAGAGACCCAGTACTTC. Amino acids: CASRLRGNQETQYF.

The genes are TRBV18 and TRBJ1-3, with TRBD1 matching 11 bases. The germline gives CDR1 KGHSH, CDR2 LQKENI. The CDR3 runs to 17 residues. Germline trimming cut 1 base from V and 0 bases from J; bases unmatched to any gene: 2. The CDR3 DNA sequence: TGTGCCAGCTCACCACTCGGGACAGGGGGCTCTGGAAACACCATATATTTT. It is translated as CASSPLGTGGSGNTIYF. Full variable domain (outside the CDR3, taken from reference TRBV18 and TRBJ1-3): NAGVMQNPRHLVRRRGQEARLRCSPMKGHSHVYWYRQLPEEGLKFMVYLQKENIIDESGMPKERFSAEFPKEGPSILRIQQVVRGDSAAYFCASSPLGTGGSGNTIYFGEGSWLTVV.

This chain links TRBV6-5 with TRBJ2-2; maybe TRBD1 (6 bases). V was pared by 6 bases and J by 5 bases, with 7 bases between. The CDR3 is 12 residues long. Germline V gene lookup returns CDR1 MNHEY and CDR2 SVGAGI. The CDR3 DNA sequence: TGTGCCAGCAGACAGGGTACCGGGGAGCTGTTTTTT. Protein sequence: CASRQGTGELFF.

This chain joins TRBV5-6 and TRBJ1-1, with D possibly matching TRBD1 (6 bases). This CDR3 has 13 residues. Per the germline V gene, CDR1 is SGHDT and CDR2 is YYEEEE. The V end lost 1 base, the J end lost 4 bases, and 8 bases lay between the germline ends. CDR3 DNA sequence: TGTGCCAGCAGCTTGACAGGGACCACTGAAGCTTTCTTT. Its protein product is CASSLTGTTEAFF.